These T cell receptor beta chains were read from a single sample in a study of CD8+CD57+ T cells in acquired aplastic anemia. TCRdb re-called the reads with MiXCR, one entry per CDR3 protein. The sample carries 450,000 to 600,000 distinct CDR3 sequences, approximately 33% recorded once. Sample: sorted CD4+, CD8+, or CD8+CD57+ T cells (not recorded which) from PBMCs. These receptors all stem from a human donor with aplastic anemia. Each CDR3 is given with its conserved first and last residue. Each record gives: clone size, V gene, D gene, J gene, CDR3 protein, CDR3 DNA. A D gene is named only where the DNA matches it firmly. A clone size is listed for some rows: how often the clone was seen (once, few, many), or a class if it is expanded.

.	TRBV5-1	.	TRBJ2-1	CASSSRDNRDEQFF	TGCGCCAGCAGCTCCCGGGACAATCGGGATGAGCAGTTCTTC
.	TRBV9	TRBD2	TRBJ2-5	CASSVEIAGGETQYF	TGTGCCAGCAGCGTAGAAATAGCGGGAGGAGAGACCCAGTACTTC
.	TRBV3-1	.	TRBJ1-5	CASSQDGGSNQPQHF	TGTGCCAGCAGCCAAGATGGGGGAAGCAATCAGCCCCAGCATTTT
.	TRBV7-6	TRBD1	TRBJ2-5	CASRQGTGDETQYF	TGTGCCAGCAGACAAGGGACAGGGGATGAGACCCAGTACTTC
many	TRBV2	TRBD2	TRBJ2-1	CASSPSSGNNNEQFF	TGTGCCAGCTCGCCCTCTAGCGGGAACAACAATGAGCAGTTCTTC
.	TRBV5-6	.	TRBJ2-2	CASSAYRAGELFF	TGTGCCAGCAGCGCCTACAGGGCCGGGGAGCTGTTTTTT
many	TRBV27	.	TRBJ2-1	CASSPRGSGTYNEQFF	TGTGCCAGCAGTCCTCGGGGTAGCGGTACGTACAATGAGCAGTTCTTC
many	TRBV2	.	TRBJ1-2	CASSDIYSGNTF	TGTGCCAGCAGCGACATCTACTCTGGAAACACCTTC
.	TRBV5-1	TRBD1	TRBJ2-1	CASSRGTGAYGEQFF	TGCGCCAGCAGCCGCGGGACAGGGGCTTATGGTGAGCAGTTCTTC
.	TRBV20-1	.	TRBJ1-3	CSASPPGSGNTIYF	TGCAGTGCTAGTCCTCCCGGCTCTGGAAACACCATATATTTT
few	TRBV14	TRBD2	TRBJ2-1	CASSPRLAGANEQFF	TGTGCCAGCAGCCCCAGACTAGCGGGAGCCAATGAGCAGTTCTTC
many	TRBV20-1	TRBD1	TRBJ2-7	CSARLGTGRVEQYF	TGCAGTGCTAGATTAGGGACAGGGCGGGTCGAGCAGTACTTC
.	TRBV11-1	.	TRBJ1-1	CASSRRLGGRGTEAFF	TGTGCCAGCAGCCGTCGGCTCGGGGGTCGGGGCACTGAAGCTTTCTTT
many	TRBV6-5	.	TRBJ1-6	CASGARDNSPLHF	TGTGCCAGCGGGGCTAGGGATAATTCACCCCTCCACTTT
few	TRBV12-5	.	TRBJ2-6	CASGLERDGYSSGANVLTF	TGTGCTAGTGGTTTGGAAAGGGACGGATATAGCTCTGGGGCCAACGTCCTGACTTTC
many	TRBV12-3/TRBV12-4	TRBD1	TRBJ1-5	CASAYRGRNQPQHF	TGTGCCAGCGCTTACAGGGGACGGAATCAGCCCCAGCATTTT
.	TRBV3-1	.	TRBJ1-5	CASSQVQGANQPQHF	TGTGCCAGCAGCCAGGTCCAGGGCGCTAATCAGCCCCAGCATTTT
once	TRBV2	TRBD2	TRBJ2-1	CASRGTSGGYNEQFF	TGTGCCAGCAGAGGGACTAGCGGGGGGTACAATGAGCAGTTCTTC
.	TRBV6-2/TRBV6-3	.	TRBJ1-5	CASSSERRVNQPQHF	TGTGCCAGCAGTTCGGAGCGCAGAGTTAATCAGCCCCAGCATTTT
few	TRBV27	.	TRBJ1-2	CASSLGGADPNYGYTF	TGTGCCAGCAGTTTAGGTGGGGCGGACCCTAACTATGGCTACACCTTC
few	TRBV7-9	.	TRBJ2-7	CASSLVGTPPYEQYF	TGTGCCAGCAGCTTAGTAGGGACACCTCCCTACGAGCAGTACTTC
few	TRBV9	.	TRBJ1-4	CASSVSAGHEGEKLFF	TGTGCCAGCAGCGTATCCGCAGGGCATGAGGGTGAAAAACTGTTTTTT
many	TRBV20-1	.	TRBJ2-2	CSATPGVDTGELFF	TGCAGTGCTACCCCAGGCGTGGACACCGGGGAGCTGTTTTTT
.	TRBV19	.	TRBJ1-6	CASSIAALIHF	TGTGCCAGTAGTATAGCGGCCCTAATACACTTT
.	TRBV7-2	.	TRBJ1-1	CASSPKGGAEAFF	TGTGCCAGCAGCCCTAAGGGGGGCGCTGAAGCTTTCTTT
.	TRBV5-6	TRBD1	TRBJ1-4	CASSWTGGARKLFF	TGTGCCAGCAGTTGGACAGGGGGCGCGCGGAAACTGTTTTTT
few	TRBV13	TRBD2	TRBJ2-7	CASSARLAGDSYEQYF	TGTGCCAGCAGCGCTCGACTAGCGGGGGATTCCTACGAGCAGTACTTC
.	TRBV20-1	TRBD2	TRBJ2-2	CSARDLGLGHTGELFF	TGCAGTGCTCGAGATTTAGGACTAGGACACACCGGGGAGCTGTTTTTT
many	TRBV19	.	TRBJ1-2	CASSIDPENYGYTF	TGTGCCAGTAGTATAGATCCGGAGAACTATGGCTACACCTTC
few	TRBV10-3	.	TRBJ1-3	CASREYSGNTIYF	TGTGCCAGCAGGGAGTACTCTGGAAACACCATATATTTT
few	TRBV20-1	.	TRBJ2-2	CSARGRMNTGELFF	TGCAGTGCTAGAGGACGGATGAACACCGGGGAGCTGTTTTTT
.	TRBV2	TRBD1	TRBJ1-6	CASSHNTGVGSPLHF	TGTGCCAGCAGTCACAATACAGGGGTCGGTTCACCCCTCCACTTT
few	TRBV6-5	TRBD1	TRBJ1-5	CASSEVGQGLQPQHF	TGTGCCAGCAGTGAAGTGGGACAGGGTCTCCAGCCCCAGCATTTT
few	TRBV5-1	.	TRBJ2-2	CASSPRALKNTGELFF	TGCGCCAGCAGCCCCCGCGCTCTAAAGAACACCGGGGAGCTGTTTTTT
many	TRBV19	.	TRBJ2-1	CASSIQGYNEQFF	TGTGCCAGTAGTATACAGGGATACAATGAGCAGTTCTTC
.	TRBV12-3/TRBV12-4	.	TRBJ1-2	CASSKGGPVYGYTF	TGTGCCAGCAGCAAGGGGGGGCCCGTCTATGGCTACACCTTC
.	TRBV2	.	TRBJ1-1	CASSTTTRNTEAFF	TGTGCCAGCAGTACAACGACAAGGAACACTGAAGCTTTCTTT
.	TRBV3-1	.	TRBJ2-2	CASSRGFRGWPGELFF	TGTGCCAGCAGCCGGGGGTTTCGGGGATGGCCCGGGGAGCTGTTTTTT
many	TRBV15	TRBD1	TRBJ1-5	CATSRGQGASSNQPQHF	TGTGCCACCAGCAGAGGACAGGGAGCGAGTAGCAATCAGCCCCAGCATTTT
few	TRBV6-4	.	TRBJ2-3	CASSDDGLAADTQYF	TGTGCCAGCAGTGACGATGGTTTAGCCGCAGATACGCAGTATTTT
.	TRBV10-3	.	TRBJ2-5	CAISCQGTQYF	TGTGCCATCTCCTGCCAGGGGACCCAGTACTTC
.	TRBV20-1	.	TRBJ2-5	CSARDFVRGQETQYF	TGCAGTGCTAGAGATTTCGTCCGGGGGCAAGAGACCCAGTACTTC
many	TRBV9	.	TRBJ2-6	CASSVGASGANVLTF	TGTGCCAGCAGCGTAGGGGCATCTGGGGCCAACGTCCTGACTTTC
few	TRBV20-1	.	TRBJ1-1	CSASRGQNTEAFF	TGCAGTGCCTCCCGGGGTCAGAACACTGAAGCTTTCTTT
.	TRBV7-9	.	TRBJ2-2	CASSLATVNTGELFF	TGTGCCAGCAGCTTAGCAACAGTGAACACCGGGGAGCTGTTTTTT
.	TRBV5-4	.	TRBJ1-1	CASSLGRGRNTEAFF	TGTGCCAGCAGCTTGGGTCGGGGGAGGAACACTGAAGCTTTCTTT
many	TRBV7-8	TRBD1	TRBJ2-7	CASSTATGRHNSYEQYF	TGTGCCAGCAGCACCGCGACAGGGCGCCATAACTCGTACGAGCAGTACTTC
many	TRBV9	.	TRBJ1-1	CASSPTLTTEAFF	TGTGCCAGCAGCCCCACTTTGACCACTGAAGCTTTCTTT
few	TRBV20-1	.	TRBJ1-5	CSARGGRGKNQPQHF	TGCAGTGCTAGAGGGGGGAGGGGGAAGAATCAGCCCCAGCATTTT
many	TRBV15	.	TRBJ2-5	CATSRAGSGETQYF	TGTGCCACCAGCAGGGCGGGTAGCGGTGAGACCCAGTACTTC
few	TRBV5-1	TRBD2	TRBJ2-2	CASSWDVGGATGELFF	TGCGCCAGCAGCTGGGACGTGGGAGGGGCCACCGGGGAGCTGTTTTTT
many	TRBV7-2	TRBD1	TRBJ2-7	CASSPRQGSYEQYF	TGTGCCAGCAGCCCCCGACAGGGTTCCTACGAGCAGTACTTC
.	TRBV3-1	.	TRBJ2-1	CASSQVEGGEQFF	TGTGCCAGCAGCCAAGTTGAGGGCGGTGAGCAGTTCTTC
.	TRBV2	.	TRBJ1-3	CASSGARAGNTIYF	TGTGCCAGCAGTGGAGCCAGGGCTGGAAACACCATATATTTT
.	TRBV11-2	.	TRBJ1-3	CASSGIRDTIYF	TGTGCCAGCAGCGGAATTAGAGACACCATATATTTT